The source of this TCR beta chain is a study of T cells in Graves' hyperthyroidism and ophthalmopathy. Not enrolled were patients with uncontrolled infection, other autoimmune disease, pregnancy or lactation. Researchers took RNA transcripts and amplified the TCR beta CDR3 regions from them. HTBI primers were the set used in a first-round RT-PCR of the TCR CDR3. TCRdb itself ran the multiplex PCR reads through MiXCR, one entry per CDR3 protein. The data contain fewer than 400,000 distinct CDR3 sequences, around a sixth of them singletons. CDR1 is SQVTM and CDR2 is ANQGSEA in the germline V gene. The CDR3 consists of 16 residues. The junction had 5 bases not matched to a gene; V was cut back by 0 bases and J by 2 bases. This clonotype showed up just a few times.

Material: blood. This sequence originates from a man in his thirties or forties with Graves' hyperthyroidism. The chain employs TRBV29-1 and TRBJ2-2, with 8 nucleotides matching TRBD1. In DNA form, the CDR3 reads TGCAGCGTTGAAGATCCCAGGGGGCATAACACCGGGGAGCTGTTTTTT. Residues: CSVEDPRGHNTGELFF.